Below, 21 T cell receptor beta chains from the same sample are listed, as sequenced in a study of tumor-infiltrating T cells and Merkel cell polyomavirus (dated by TCRdb to about 2017). For context, the study as a whole: In Merkel cell carcinoma patients, the study investigated CD8+ T cells specific for the Merkel cell polyomavirus KLL epitope.

All patients' tumors stained robustly positive for Merkel cell polyomavirus Large T antigen by immunohistochemistry. Library preparation employed the immunoSEQ multiplex PCR assay. TCRdb re-hosts the immuneACCESS table, in-frame sequences only. Its copies lack some clones; in the studies checked, an unresolved V gene accounts for under half of them, and the cause for the rest is not known. Present in this sample are about 25,000 clones, about 85% of which were seen just once. Clones ranked in the top ten supply 2.5% to 3% of the sample. Sample: lymph node tissue. All receptors come from a man aged 45-65 years with Merkel cell carcinoma.

The chain joins TRBV21-1 to TRBJ1-2; TRBD1 is the table's D call, not checked against the DNA. TRBV21-1 is tagged as a pseudogene. This CDR3 has 16 residues. The CDR3 nucleotides read TGTGCCAGCAGCACCGAAGATGGGACAGCTGACTATGGCTACACCTTC. Translation gives CASSTEDGTADYGYTF.

The rearrangement links TRBV7-8 to TRBJ1-2; D may be TRBD1 (5 bases). Germline assignment: CDR1 SGHVS and CDR2 FQNEAQ. The V end lost 3 bases, the J end lost 4 bases, and 9 bases lay between the germline ends. CDR3 length: 13 residues. This CDR3 reads CASSFQGTYGYTF. The CDR3 DNA is TGTGCCAGCAGCTTCCAGGGAACCTATGGCTACACCTTC.

The J gene is TRBJ1-4, the V gene TRBV25-1, with D perhaps TRBD1 (6 bases). V dropped 0 bases and J dropped 7 bases, with 15 bases sitting between them. The CDR3 is made up of 16 amino acids. Germline V gene sequence: CDR1 MGHDK, CDR2 SYGVNS. The CDR3 bases are TGTGCCAGCAGTGAATACTTAGGGGGGGGAAGTGAAAAACTGTTTTTT. Amino acid sequence: CASSEYLGGGSEKLFF.

In its sample, this clone was seen once. The chain has TRBV6-6 and TRBJ2-7; TRBD1 aligns across 9 bases. CDR3 size: 15 residues. CDR1 MNHNY and CDR2 SVGAGI come from the germline V gene (reference sequence). V was clipped by 6 bases and J by 0 bases; unmatched bases: 6. CDR3 coding DNA: TGTGCCAGCAGACCCGGGACAGGGAGCTCCTACGAGCAGTACTTC. Its translation: CASRPGTGSSYEQYF.

By frequency in the sample, this clone is large (0.1 to 1%). For the CDR3, the DNA is TGTGCCTGGACCCTAGGGGTGAACACTGAAGCTTTCTTT. It translates to CAWTLGVNTEAFF. V gene TRBV30 combines with J gene TRBJ1-1; D is perhaps TRBD1 (5 bases). Deletions cut 4 bases from V and 0 bases from J, with 9 bases between. The CDR3 spans 13 residues. CDR1 and CDR2 (germline): GTSNPN, SVGIG (reference sequence).

J is TRBJ1-4 and V is TRBV5-1; possible D gene TRBD1, 5 bases. The CDR3 length is 15 residues. V was clipped by 5 bases and J by 0 bases, with 11 bases between them. Germline V gene sequence: CDR1 SGHRS, CDR2 YFSETQ. In DNA, the CDR3 is TGCGCCAGCAGGGATGGGGGGGCAACTAATGAAAAACTGTTTTTT. Translated, it gives CASRDGGATNEKLFF.

V usage is TRBV29-1 and J usage is TRBJ2-5; TRBD1 agrees at 11 bases. The CDR3 runs 14 residues. The trim removed 7 bases at V and 4 bases at J, leaving 8 bases unmatched. CDR1 and CDR2 from the germline V gene are SQVTM and ANQGSEA. CDR3 DNA sequence: TGCAGCGCCCGCCGGGACAGGGGGGGAGAGACCCAGTACTTC. Translation: CSARRDRGGETQYF.

The chain uses TRBV9 and TRBJ2-1; D is undetermined. Germline V CDR1 and CDR2: SGDLS, YYNGEE. V dropped 4 bases and J dropped 8 bases, with 19 bases sitting between them. The CDR3 is 15 residues long. The CDR3 DNA sequence: TGTGCCAGCAGCCCCCCCGGTAGAAGCAGCGATGAGCAGTTCTTC. This sequence encodes CASSPPGRSSDEQFF.

The chain recombines TRBV19 with TRBJ1-2; weak D call: TRBD1 (5 bases). CDR1 LNHDA and CDR2 SQIVND come from the germline V gene (reference sequence). V lost 7 bases, J lost 8 bases, and 14 bases lay in between. The CDR3 consists of 12 residues. In DNA, the CDR3 is TGTGCCAGTACCGGGGGACCTAGGGGCTACACCTTC. As protein: CASTGGPRGYTF.

This rearrangement joins TRBV7-2 to TRBJ1-1, with no clear D. CDR3 length: 17 residues. Germline V lookup: CDR1 SGHTA, CDR2 FQGNSA. The V gene lost 0 bases and the J gene lost 1 base, with 15 bases spanning the gap. For the CDR3, the DNA is TGTGCCAGCAGCTTAGCCCCGGGAAGTCTGGGGAACACTGAAGCTTTCTTT. This encodes CASSLAPGSLGNTEAFF.

This chain joins TRBV9 and TRBJ2-1, with no clear D. The germline V and J ends were trimmed by 0 bases and 0 bases, with 7 bases remaining between them. This CDR3 comprises 15 residues. Germline values: CDR1 SGDLS, CDR2 YYNGEE. CDR3 amino acids: CASSVDAFSYNEQFF. In DNA form, the CDR3 reads TGTGCCAGCAGCGTAGACGCGTTCTCCTACAATGAGCAGTTCTTC.

This rearrangement joins TRBV25-1 to TRBJ1-6; D remains ambiguous. The CDR3 has 14 residues. V dropped 6 bases and J dropped 6 bases, with 12 bases sitting between them. Germline assignment: CDR1 MGHDK and CDR2 SYGVNS. CDR3 coding DNA: TGTGCCAGCAGACGACACGCCACTAATTCACCCCTCCACTTT. Its protein product is CASRRHATNSPLHF.

In its sample, this clone was seen once. The V and J genes are TRBV5-1 and TRBJ2-5; a possible D gene is TRBD2 (5 bases). Germline assignment: CDR1 SGHRS and CDR2 YFSETQ. There are 13 residues in the CDR3. V was pared by 4 bases and J by 4 bases, with 11 bases between. Here the CDR3 DNA reads TGCGCCAGCAGCGGGGAGTTGGTAGAGACCCAGTACTTC. Amino acid sequence: CASSGELVETQYF.

The chain links TRBV19 to TRBJ2-5; 11 nucleotides line up with TRBD2. This CDR3 region has 17 residues. Trimming at V came to 4 bases and at J to 5 bases, leaving 12 bases not matched to a gene. Germline CDR1 is LNHDA and CDR2 is SQIVND (reference sequence). The CDR3 here is CASSRGTSGTGRETQYF. In nucleotides, the CDR3 is TGTGCCAGTAGTAGGGGGACTAGCGGAACCGGGCGGGAGACCCAGTACTTC.

This clone occurred once. The chain is built from TRBV28 and TRBJ2-1; tentatively, D is TRBD2 (6 bases). Trimming removed 7 bases at V and 5 bases at J, with 12 bases between. CDR1 and CDR2 from the germline V gene are MDHEN and SYDVKM. The CDR3 runs 13 residues. The CDR3 is CASTWGDHNEQFF. In DNA form, the CDR3 reads TGTGCCAGCACCTGGGGGGACCACAATGAGCAGTTCTTC.

The V call is TRBV30, the J call TRBJ1-1; D gene unclear. This CDR3 has 10 amino acids. CDR1 is GTSNPN and CDR2 is SVGIG in the germline V gene (reference sequence). The CDR3 nucleotides read TGTGCTGGAGGTTGGCCTGAAGCTTTCTTT. Amino acid sequence: CAGGWPEAFF.

The V gene is TRBV18, the J gene TRBJ2-7; D might be TRBD2 (6 bases). CDR3 size: 14 residues. Germline V CDR1 and CDR2: KGHSH, LQKENI. V gave up 5 bases and J gave up 2 bases, with 13 bases separating them. The CDR3 loop is CASSVAEGTYEQYF. CDR3 coding DNA: TGTGCCAGCTCAGTTGCGGAGGGAACCTACGAGCAGTACTTC.

The J gene is TRBJ2-5, the V gene TRBV30; a possible D gene is TRBD1 (5 bases). The germline gives CDR1 GTSNPN, CDR2 SVGIG (reference sequence). V shed 1 base and J shed 6 bases, with 12 bases lying between them. The CDR3 runs to 13 residues. The CDR3 DNA reads TGTGCCTGGAGTGATGGGGCCCGGAAGACCCAGTACTTC. Amino acids: CAWSDGARKTQYF.

The chain recombines TRBV9 with TRBJ1-3, with D possibly matching TRBD1 (5 bases). The CDR3 is made up of 16 amino acids. Per germline, CDR1 SGDLS and CDR2 YYNGEE. V was cut by 3 bases and J by 0 bases, with 13 bases left in between. The CDR3 protein is CASSAVDSVSGNTIYF. The DNA for the CDR3 is TGTGCCAGCAGCGCCGTTGACAGCGTCTCTGGAAACACCATATATTTT.

This clone occurred once. V and J are TRBV2 and TRBJ2-5, with TRBD2 identical over 12 bases. The CDR3 has 14 amino acids. Germline V gene data show CDR1 as SNHLY and CDR2 as FYNNEI. V was pared by 5 bases and J by 5 bases, with 3 bases of the junction left unmatched. The CDR3 here is CASSWTSGVETQYF. In DNA, the CDR3 is TGTGCCAGCAGTTGGACTAGCGGGGTGGAGACCCAGTACTTC.

This chain connects TRBV18 to TRBJ2-3, with TRBD1 matching over 7 bases. J was trimmed by 4 bases and V by 6 bases; bases with no gene match: 13. Germline V lookup: CDR1 KGHSH, CDR2 LQKENI. The CDR3 is 16 amino acids. The chain's CDR3 is CASSATGAALADTQYF. DNA of the CDR3: TGTGCCAGCTCGGCTACAGGGGCCGCGTTGGCAGATACGCAGTATTTT.